Included here is one TCR beta chain sequence, with context. The antigen is undetermined. This sample is part of a study of shared clonotypes between healthy human individuals. Within Nashville, Tennessee resided all donors, each a Caucasian adult. When samples were unsorted, roughly 100 million PBMCs were used for genomic DNA. The CDR3 is made up of 15 amino acids. Germline CDR1 MNHNS, CDR2 SASEGT. J was trimmed by 2 bases and V by 5 bases; bases with no gene match: 5. This table comes from immunoSEQ multiplex PCR, and its TCRdb copy is limited to in-frame clones, with some not included. Seen here are 450,000 to 500,000 clones, approximately 81% observed once, and the top ten hold about 12%. General study points: The study sampled only blood, and tissue repertoires likely differ. Measured sharing among donors was expected to vary with sequencing depth.

The origin of this receptor is a woman in her thirties or forties in good health. Some clones in this sample may be carry-over from other donors' samples. The V gene is TRBV6-1, the J gene TRBJ2-7, with TRBD1 matching over 11 bases. The sequenced sample consisted of PBMCs. Here the CDR3 reads CASSRTGGQTYEQYF. In DNA, the CDR3 is TGTGCCAGCAGTCGGACAGGGGGCCAGACCTACGAGCAGTACTTC.